The 23 T cell receptor beta chains below come from one sample, sequenced in a study of blood T cell repertoires in COVID-19. Some clones are missing from TCRdb's copy, which holds only in-frame ones; the method was immunoSEQ multiplex PCR. The sample contains approximately 51,000 clones, around 86% of which appear only once. The sample consisted of peripheral blood. Receptors were obtained from a man aged 50 to 60 with active COVID-19.

The rearrangement uses TRBV5-4 and TRBJ2-6; D remains ambiguous. V was trimmed by 4 bases and J by 0 bases, leaving 8 bases between them. The CDR3 is 15 amino acids. Per germline, CDR1 SGHNT and CDR2 YYREEE (reference sequence). The CDR3 DNA follows: TGTGCCAGCAGCATCCTCCTCTCTGGGGCCAACGTCCTGACTTTC. Protein: CASSILLSGANVLTF.

This chain uses TRBV10-3 with TRBJ1-1; the D is unclear. Trimming shortened V by 0 bases and J by 1 base, and 15 bases separated the two germline ends. The germline V gene encodes CDR1 ENHRY and CDR2 SYGVKD. The CDR3 consists of 17 residues. CDR3 in amino acids: CAISESAFGAGNTEAFF. Here the CDR3 DNA reads TGTGCCATCAGTGAGTCAGCATTTGGCGCGGGGAACACTGAAGCTTTCTTT.

J is TRBJ1-1 and V is TRBV5-1; 8 positions agree with TRBD1. The germline V gene has CDR1 SGHRS and CDR2 YFSETQ. With V trimmed by 5 bases and J by 1 base, 7 bases remained unmatched. The CDR3 has 15 amino acids. The CDR3 DNA follows: TGCGCCAGCAGGGACAGGGACAGAGAGAACACTGAAGCTTTCTTT. Amino acid sequence: CASRDRDRENTEAFF.

The chain joins TRBV5-6 to TRBJ1-6; maybe TRBD1 (6 bases). The CDR3 spans 14 residues. The germline CDR1 and CDR2 sequences are SGHDT and YYEEEE. With 1 base removed from V and 10 bases from J, the gap between germline ends came to 12 bases. The CDR3 sequence: CASSLTGILSPLHF. CDR3 DNA sequence: TGTGCCAGCAGCTTGACAGGGATTCTGTCACCCCTCCACTTT.

The V call is TRBV5-6, the J call TRBJ1-2; 9 bases map to TRBD1. Trimming took 3 bases from V and 7 from J; bases not matched to a gene: 22. This CDR3 is 19 amino acids long. Germline CDR1 SGHDT, CDR2 YYEEEE. The CDR3 sequence: CASSSLPGGMGTGSGGYTF. The CDR3 DNA reads as TGTGCCAGCAGCTCCCTTCCGGGAGGGATGGGGACAGGGAGCGGTGGCTACACCTTC.

As DNA, the CDR3 is TGTGCCAGCAGCTCCGTAGGACAGTCTGGGGCCAACGTCCTGACTTTC. This sequence encodes CASSSVGQSGANVLTF. This rearrangement joins TRBV7-9 to TRBJ2-6, with D possibly being TRBD1 (6 bases). CDR1 SEHNR and CDR2 FQNEAQ come from the germline V gene (reference sequence). V was clipped by 4 bases and J by 1 base, with 11 bases between them. The CDR3 is 16 amino acids. Combining the CDR3 with reference TRBV7-9 and TRBJ2-6 gives the whole variable domain DTGVSQNPRHKITKRGQNVTFRCDPISEHNRLYWYRQTLGQGPEFLTYFQNEAQLEKSRLLSDRFSAERPKGSFSTLEIQRTEQGDSAMYLCASSSVGQSGANVLTFGAGSRLTVL.

The sample holds one count of this clone. The chain links TRBV6-1 to TRBJ1-4; D is undetermined. Germline CDR1 MNHNS, CDR2 SASEGT. The CDR3 is 15 amino acids. V was trimmed by 0 bases and J by 8 bases, leaving 13 bases between them. CDR3 DNA: TGTGCCAGCAGTGAAGCGCGAGTAAGGAGGGAAAAACTGTTTTTT. Translation: CASSEARVRREKLFF.

This clone was detected once. The J gene is TRBJ1-2, the V gene TRBV9; 10 bases map to TRBD1. The CDR3 is made up of 16 amino acids. J lost 0 bases, V lost 5 bases, and 7 bases had no gene match. Per the germline V gene, CDR1 is SGDLS and CDR2 is YYNGEE. CDR3 protein: CASSGLGQGANYGYTF. The CDR3 region has the DNA TGTGCCAGCAGTGGCTTAGGACAGGGGGCTAACTATGGCTACACCTTC.

The V and J genes are TRBV6-6 and TRBJ1-2; 7 positions match TRBD1. Germline CDR1 and CDR2: MNHNY and SVGAGI (reference sequence). V was pared by 6 bases and J by 4 bases, with 11 bases of the junction left unmatched. The CDR3 has 15 residues. The CDR3 region has the DNA TGTGCCAGCAGATACAGGGACAGCTTTTCCTATGGCTACACCTTC. The encoded protein is CASRYRDSFSYGYTF.

The rearrangement joins TRBV29-1 to TRBJ1-1; D is possibly TRBD1 (5 bases). Germline V lookup: CDR1 SQVTM, CDR2 ANQGSEA. V lost 5 bases, J lost 0 bases, and 10 bases lay in between. This CDR3 has 13 residues. CDR3 DNA: TGCAGCGTTTACAGGAAATTGAACACTGAAGCTTTCTTT. Amino acid sequence: CSVYRKLNTEAFF.

This chain joins TRBV19 and TRBJ1-3; a weak D match, TRBD1 (6 bases). V was pared by 8 bases and J by 5 bases, with 13 bases between. This CDR3 has 13 amino acids. Germline V gene data show CDR1 as LNHDA and CDR2 as SQIVND (reference sequence). CDR3 bases: TGTGCCAGTCAGAGGGGGAGTCGAAACACCATATATTTT. It yields the protein CASQRGSRNTIYF.

The chain recombines TRBV20-1 with TRBJ2-5, with TRBD2 as a possible D gene (7 bases). CDR1 is DFQATT, CDR2 SNEGSKA, per germline (reference sequence). This CDR3 is built from 15 residues. Between the trimmed V and J ends, which lost 3 bases and 4 bases, there was a span of 18 bases. CDR3 in amino acids: CSASGSGGLGETQYF. The DNA of the CDR3 is TGCAGTGCTAGTGGGTCGGGGGGCCTGGGAGAGACCCAGTACTTC.

V and J are TRBV12-5 and TRBJ2-5, with TRBD1 identical over 10 bases. CDR1 and CDR2 from the germline V gene are LGHNT and FRNRAP. J lost 5 bases, V lost 7 bases, and 7 bases had no gene match. The CDR3 length is 14 residues. CDR3 loop: CASARTGGRETQYF. CDR3 bases: TGTGCTAGTGCCCGGACAGGGGGAAGGGAGACCCAGTACTTC.

This chain connects TRBV7-2 to TRBJ2-5; D is undetermined. Trimming removed 2 bases at V and 2 bases at J, with 9 bases between. The CDR3 covers 14 residues. Germline loops: CDR1 SGHTA, CDR2 FQGNSA. The CDR3 coding sequence is TGTGCCAGCAGCTTAACGGGTAAACAAGAGACCCAGTACTTC. Translating gives CASSLTGKQETQYF.

The genes are TRBV6-5 and TRBJ1-2; D is ambiguous. The germline V gene has CDR1 MNHEY and CDR2 SVGAGI. The V end lost 2 bases, the J end lost 1 base, and 8 bases lay between the germline ends. The CDR3 extends over 14 amino acids. CDR3 amino acids: CASSYREVNYGYTF. Written as DNA, the CDR3 is TGTGCCAGCAGTTACAGGGAGGTTAACTATGGCTACACCTTC.

V is TRBV5-1 and J is TRBJ2-7; TRBD1 matches at 8 bases. The length of the CDR3 is 16 residues. Per germline, CDR1 SGHRS and CDR2 YFSETQ. V shed 6 bases, J shed 4 bases, and the junction held 15 bases outside the gene matches. The chain's CDR3 is CASTPGTGRISYEQYF. For the CDR3, the DNA is TGCGCCAGCACCCCCGGGACAGGCCGTATCTCTTACGAGCAGTACTTC.

The chain has TRBV14 and TRBJ2-1; possibly TRBD1 for D (7 bases). Germline V CDR1 and CDR2: SGHDN, FVKESK. This CDR3 contains 14 residues. The V gene lost 4 bases and the J gene lost 8 bases, with 15 bases spanning the gap. The CDR3 region has the DNA TGTGCCAGCAGCCCGTGGACAGGAGGGGATGAGCAGTTCTTC. Amino acid sequence: CASSPWTGGDEQFF.

CDR3 DNA: TGTGCCAGCACCGCCCGAGGGTATAGCTCCTACGAGCAGTACTTC. Its protein product is CASTARGYSSYEQYF. The chain employs TRBV7-8 and TRBJ2-7; D possibly corresponds to TRBD2 (5 bases). The V end lost 7 bases, the J end lost 0 bases, and 16 bases lay between the germline ends. The CDR3 is 15 residues long. The V gene's germline CDR1 is SGHVS and CDR2 FQNEAQ. The variable domain in full, completed from reference TRBV7-8 and TRBJ2-7, reads GAGVSQSPRYKVAKRGQDVALRCDPISGHVSLFWYQQALGQGPEFLTYFQNEAQLDKSGLPSDRFFAERPEGSVSTLKIQRTQQEDSAVYLCASTARGYSSYEQYFGPGTRLTVT.

The chain is built from TRBV2 and TRBJ2-7; D perhaps matches TRBD2 (6 bases). Germline V lookup: CDR1 SNHLY, CDR2 FYNNEI. This CDR3 is 12 amino acids long. Deletions cut 7 bases from V and 6 bases from J, with 13 bases between. DNA for the CDR3: TGTGCCAGCACCGGGACTGGTGTCGAGCAGTACTTC. Protein sequence: CASTGTGVEQYF.

The table lists this clone with a few counts. This chain uses TRBV18 with TRBJ1-5, with 9 bases lining up with TRBD1. The ends lost 3 bases at V and 0 bases at J; junction bases unmatched: 3. Germline V CDR1 and CDR2: KGHSH, LQKENI. This CDR3 spans 16 amino acids. CDR3 sequence (DNA): TGTGCCAGCTCACCCGGGACAGGGAATAGCAATCAGCCCCAGCATTTT. Encoded protein: CASSPGTGNSNQPQHF.

The J gene is TRBJ1-1, the V gene TRBV30; possibly TRBD1 for D (5 bases). The CDR3 has 11 amino acids. Trimming took 3 bases from V and 8 from J, leaving 10 bases between them. Germline loops: CDR1 GTSNPN, CDR2 SVGIG (reference sequence). CDR3 bases: TGTGCCTGGAGAGGGGCGGCCGAAGCTTTCTTT. Translating gives CAWRGAAEAFF.

The chain recombines TRBV6-2 or TRBV6-3 with TRBJ2-7, with D possibly matching TRBD1 (7 bases). CDR3 length: 19 residues. Germline V gene lookup returns CDR1 MNHEY and CDR2 SVGEGT. Trimming cost V 0 bases and J 1 base, with 22 bases left between them. CDR3 in DNA: TGTGCCAGCAGTTACTCGATACGTGAGGAGGGGGCGAGGTCCTACGAGCAGTACTTC. It is translated as CASSYSIREEGARSYEQYF.

The chain combines TRBV9 with TRBJ2-5; TRBD2 might be the D (6 bases). The germline V gene encodes CDR1 SGDLS and CDR2 YYNGEE. V was clipped by 0 bases and J by 6 bases, with 15 bases between them. CDR3 length: 15 residues. The CDR3: CASSVGISSDKTQYF. The CDR3 DNA sequence: TGTGCCAGCAGCGTAGGCATCTCTAGCGACAAGACCCAGTACTTC.